This TCR beta chain was documented in a study of T cells expressing NK-cell markers. Per the germline V gene, CDR1 is LGHNA and CDR2 is YNFKEQ. This CDR3 is 12 amino acids long. From its re-call of the 5' RACE reads, TCRdb lists each CDR3 protein once, without DNA. The table for this sample gives under 500,000 distinct CDR3 sequences. The J gene is TRBJ2-1, the V gene TRBV4-2; TCRdb designates TRBD1, a call that cannot be tested without DNA. This TCR came from a woman aged 18 to 75 in good health. The sequenced material came from blood T cells: a sorted CD56 or NKG2C T cell subset, CD4+ or CD8+ T cells, or bulk PBMC T cells (not recorded which). This CDR3 is CASSQSGTEQFF.